This TCR beta chain was documented in a study of early T cells in non-severe SARS-CoV-2 infection. At the level of the study: Sequencing input comprised bulk RNA from unsorted whole blood; chain pairing was not available. Study-wide findings and caveats: The matching step, a VDJdb search, favored anti-spike CD8 responses and missed private and CD4 specificities.

CDR3 length equals 20 residues. Trimming at V came to 0 bases and at J to 4 bases, leaving 19 bases not matched to a gene. Germline V CDR1 and CDR2: MNHEY, SVGEGT. Unique molecular identifiers (one per individual cDNA molecule) were attached. TCRdb processed the 5' RACE reads anew with MiXCR; each CDR3 protein has one entry. The sample lists around 86,000 distinct CDR3 sequences; roughly 14% were seen once. This clonotype was counted between two and nine times. Its specificity is not known. The receptor was derived from an adult who was a healthcare worker with PCR-confirmed SARS-CoV-2 infection or an uninfected control (not recorded which). V gene TRBV6-2 or TRBV6-3 combines with J gene TRBJ2-5, with TRBD2 matching 8 bases. Sequencing was done on a sample of whole blood. CDR3 sequence reads: CASSYSILAETTYPRETQYF. Written as DNA, the CDR3 is TGTGCCAGCAGTTACTCGATACTAGCGGAAACGACCTACCCCCGAGAGACCCAGTACTTC.